Following are 24 T cell receptor beta chains from one sample sequenced in a study of blood T cell repertoires in COVID-19. Profiling relied on immunoSEQ multiplex PCR, and the TCRdb table lists in-frame clones only, not all of them. The sample lists around 110,000 clones; about nine tenths were seen once. Sequencing was carried out using peripheral blood. These TCRs come from a human donor with active COVID-19. The donor label of this sample is uncertain.

The chain links TRBV12-3 or TRBV12-4 to TRBJ1-1, with no clear D. The CDR3 consists of 12 residues. The ends were cut back, 6 bases at V and 6 bases at J, with 11 bases in the middle. The CDR3 DNA reads as TGTGCCAGCAGATCCGTTGGAGCTGAAGCTTTCTTT. Translation gives CASRSVGAEAFF.

The chain uses TRBV7-2 and TRBJ1-4, with D possibly matching TRBD1 (6 bases). The V end was cut by 3 bases, the J end by 7 bases, with 12 bases between. Looked up from germline, CDR1 is SGHTA and CDR2 is FQGNSA. This CDR3 comprises 14 residues. The CDR3 is CASSLDSQSEKLFF. The CDR3 DNA sequence: TGTGCCAGCAGCTTGGACAGTCAAAGTGAAAAACTGTTTTTT.

The V gene is TRBV24-1, the J gene TRBJ2-5; 7 bases agree with TRBD1. Germline V gene data show CDR1 as KGHDR and CDR2 as SFDVKD. The length of the CDR3 is 16 residues. The V and J ends lost 2 bases and 7 bases, in that order; junction bases with no gene match: 12. This chain's CDR3 is CATSDSRTGPRGTQYF. CDR3 bases: TGTGCCACCAGTGATTCCCGGACAGGACCTCGTGGGACCCAGTACTTC.

This clone was observed once. The V and J genes are TRBV18 and TRBJ2-3; D is uncertain. V was pared by 3 bases and J by 3 bases, with 10 bases between. The germline CDR1 and CDR2 sequences are KGHSH and LQKENI. CDR3 length: 14 amino acids. CDR3 sequence (DNA): TGTGCCAGCTCACCCGCGCGCTCGACAGATACGCAGTATTTT. It translates to CASSPARSTDTQYF.

The rearrangement joins TRBV28 to TRBJ2-1; TRBD2 agrees at 8 bases. V lost 6 bases and J lost 13; bases outside the gene matches: 5. The CDR3 totals 11 residues. Germline values: CDR1 MDHEN, CDR2 SYDVKM. The CDR3 sequence is CASRRGGQQFF. DNA of the CDR3: TGTGCCAGCAGACGGGGGGGCCAACAGTTCTTC.

V usage is TRBV5-6 and J usage is TRBJ2-5; maybe TRBD2 (6 bases). V lost 2 bases, J lost 4 bases, and 15 bases lay in between. Germline loops: CDR1 SGHDT, CDR2 YYEEEE. The CDR3 contains 15 residues. The CDR3 sequence: CASSFSVEGLETQYF. CDR3 DNA sequence: TGTGCCAGCAGCTTTAGCGTGGAGGGACTAGAGACCCAGTACTTC.

The V gene is TRBV5-1, the J gene TRBJ2-5, with 7 bases aligning to TRBD2. The J segment lost 0 bases and the V segment lost 0 bases, leaving 2 bases of the junction unmatched. The CDR3 has 15 residues. Per the germline V gene, CDR1 is SGHRS and CDR2 is YFSETQ. DNA of the CDR3: TGCGCCAGCAGCTTGGCCGGGGGGAACCAAGAGACCCAGTACTTC. It encodes CASSLAGGNQETQYF.

The chain couples TRBV18 to TRBJ2-7; the match to TRBD2 covers 12 bases. The CDR3 consists of 18 residues. V lost 2 bases, J lost 2 bases, and 10 bases stayed unmatched. The germline gives CDR1 KGHSH, CDR2 LQKENI. The CDR3 protein is CASSPSRTSGAGAYEQYF. CDR3 sequence (DNA): TGTGCCAGCTCACCATCAAGGACTAGCGGGGCAGGAGCCTACGAGCAGTACTTC.

This chain connects TRBV4-3 to TRBJ1-5; D not resolved. Germline lookup yields CDR1 LGHNA and CDR2 YSLEER. The CDR3 is 14 amino acids. Trimming left V 0 bases short and J 4 bases short, with 7 bases between. This chain's CDR3 is CASSQDERNQPQHF. The CDR3 DNA sequence: TGCGCCAGCAGCCAAGACGAGAGAAATCAGCCCCAGCATTTT.

With respect to this clone: Other DNA sequences in the same sample also yield this CDR3. The chain links TRBV30 to TRBJ1-1; D unclear. V lost 3 bases, J lost 2 bases, and 4 bases lay in between. Germline CDR1 GTSNPN, CDR2 SVGIG (reference sequence). This CDR3 region has 11 residues. As DNA, the CDR3 is TGTGCCTGGAGCCTAAACACTGAAGCTTTCTTT. Protein product: CAWSLNTEAFF.

This chain links TRBV5-1 with TRBJ2-5; D is possibly TRBD2 (5 bases). Per the germline V gene, CDR1 is SGHRS and CDR2 is YFSETQ. The CDR3 has 14 residues. V was trimmed by 4 bases and J by 5 bases, leaving 15 bases between them. CDR3 protein: CASSPSGLGETQYF. The CDR3 DNA reads as TGCGCCAGCAGCCCCAGCGGTTTGGGGGAGACCCAGTACTTC.

J is TRBJ1-2 and V is TRBV25-1; D call uncertain. Germline values: CDR1 MGHDK, CDR2 SYGVNS. V was trimmed by 4 bases and J by 7 bases, leaving 13 bases between them. The CDR3 covers 13 residues. CDR3 sequence reads: CASSVIGRAGYTF. CDR3 bases: TGTGCCAGCAGTGTAATAGGGAGGGCTGGCTACACCTTC.

This rearrangement joins TRBV4-3 to TRBJ2-1, with TRBD2 matching 10 bases. This CDR3 contains 16 residues. The trim removed 0 bases at V and 3 bases at J, leaving 2 bases unmatched. Germline V lookup: CDR1 LGHNA, CDR2 YSLEER. This CDR3 is CASSQDLAGDYNEQFF. CDR3 DNA: TGCGCCAGCAGCCAAGATCTAGCGGGGGACTACAATGAGCAGTTCTTC.

The chain employs TRBV7-6 and TRBJ2-3; the match to TRBD2 covers 9 bases. This CDR3 has 17 residues. Germline V gene sequence: CDR1 SGHVS, CDR2 FNYEAQ. Unmatched junction bases numbered 9, after V lost 5 bases and J lost 0 bases. The CDR3 coding sequence is TGTGCCAGCAGCCACATGGCGGGGGGGGCTAGCACAGATACGCAGTATTTT. Protein sequence: CASSHMAGGASTDTQYF.

The CDR3 sequence: CASRPQGADYEKLFF. CDR3 sequence (DNA): TGTGCCAGCAGACCACAGGGGGCGGACTACGAAAAACTGTTTTTT. The chain is built from TRBV6-5 and TRBJ1-4; 9 bases agree with TRBD1. J gave up 8 bases and V 6 bases, and 10 bases lay outside the gene matches. CDR1 and CDR2 from the germline V gene are MNHEY and SVGAGI. The CDR3 runs to 15 residues.

The genes are TRBV15 and TRBJ1-4; tentatively, D is TRBD1 (6 bases). The CDR3 sequence is 18 residues long. The ends were cut back, 0 bases at V and 3 bases at J, with 17 bases in the middle. Germline CDR1 LNHNV, CDR2 YYDKDF (reference sequence). The CDR3 is CATSRDPPRGLPNEKLFF. As DNA, the CDR3 is TGTGCCACCAGCAGAGATCCCCCCAGGGGATTACCTAATGAAAAACTGTTTTTT. The whole variable domain, filled in from reference TRBV15 and TRBJ1-4, reads DAMVIQNPRYQVTQFGKPVTLSCSQTLNHNVMYWYQQKSSQAPKLLFHYYDKDFNNEADTPDNFQSRRPNTSFCFLDIRSPGLGDTAMYLCATSRDPPRGLPNEKLFFGSGTQLSVL.

J is TRBJ1-1 and V is TRBV7-9; 8 bases agree with TRBD1. J gave up 5 bases and V 5 bases, and 7 bases lay outside the gene matches. The CDR3 is 14 amino acids. Germline V lookup: CDR1 SEHNR, CDR2 FQNEAQ (reference sequence). The CDR3: CASSTGQGWTEAFF. The CDR3 nucleotides are TGTGCCAGCAGCACCGGACAGGGCTGGACTGAAGCTTTCTTT.

This clone was recorded only once. DNA for the CDR3: TGTGCCAGCAGTGCCGACAGGGGTAATGAAAAACTGTTTTTT. Residues: CASSADRGNEKLFF. The chain has TRBV27 and TRBJ1-4, with 8 bases lining up with TRBD1. V was pared by 5 bases and J by 4 bases, with 3 bases of the junction left unmatched. The CDR3 is 14 amino acids. Germline lookup yields CDR1 MNHEY and CDR2 SMNVEV (reference sequence).

This clone occurred a few times. The rearrangement uses TRBV3-1 (or the pseudogene TRBV3-2) and TRBJ1-5; D uncertain. This CDR3 is built from 11 residues. Germline CDR1 and CDR2: LGHDT and YNNKEL (reference sequence). Trimming took off 7 bases at V and 7 bases at J, with 8 bases between the two ends. The CDR3: CASTVRQPQHF. CDR3 in DNA: TGTGCCAGCACTGTGCGACAGCCCCAGCATTTT.

The J gene is TRBJ1-3, the V gene TRBV3-1 (or the pseudogene TRBV3-2); D is ambiguous. Germline values: CDR1 LGHDT, CDR2 YNNKEL (reference sequence). The V and J ends lost 4 bases and 8 bases respectively, with 18 bases between them. This CDR3 contains 15 residues. The CDR3 here is CASSRPPWEADTIYF. The CDR3 DNA reads TGTGCCAGCAGCCGGCCGCCCTGGGAGGCGGACACCATATATTTT.

V gene TRBV6-2 or TRBV6-3 combines with J gene TRBJ1-1, with D perhaps TRBD1 (6 bases). Trimming stripped 2 bases from V and 1 base from J, with 11 bases between. The CDR3 is 15 residues long. The V gene's germline CDR1 is MNHEY and CDR2 SVGEGT. The CDR3, as DNA: TGTGCCAGCAGTTACCGGCAGGGGAGGAACACTGAAGCTTTCTTT. Translated: CASSYRQGRNTEAFF.

The CDR3: CASSASDGGAYEQYF. As DNA, the CDR3 is TGTGCCAGCAGCGCCTCCGACGGGGGGGCGTACGAGCAGTACTTC. This chain connects TRBV7-7 to TRBJ2-7; 8 bases fit TRBD2. With 5 bases clipped from V and 4 bases from J, the junction kept 10 bases outside the gene matches. The CDR3 extends over 15 amino acids. Germline V gene lookup returns CDR1 SSHAT and CDR2 FNYEAQ (reference sequence).

This sequence joins TRBV4-3 and TRBJ2-2; 8 nucleotides align to TRBD1. The CDR3 is made up of 17 amino acids. In germline, CDR1 is LGHNA, CDR2 YSLEER. Trimming at V came to 0 bases and at J to 4 bases, leaving 7 bases not matched to a gene. The CDR3 nucleotides read TGCGCCAGCAGCCAAGAAACCGGGACAGGTTCCACCGGGGAGCTGTTTTTT. Amino acids: CASSQETGTGSTGELFF.

The gene calls are TRBV27 and TRBJ2-7, with 9 bases lining up with TRBD2. Trimming at V came to 1 base and at J to 7 bases, leaving 14 bases not matched to a gene. CDR3 size: 17 residues. Germline V lookup: CDR1 MNHEY, CDR2 SMNVEV (reference sequence). The CDR3 coding sequence is TGTGCCAGCAGTTTATTGCCGGGCGGGGGGGCCCTAAGAGAGCAGTACTTC. Amino acid sequence: CASSLLPGGGALREQYF.